The 13 T cell receptor beta chains below were found in one sample sequenced in a study of T cell responses to AZD1222 COVID-19 vaccine. The method was immunoSEQ multiplex PCR; TCRdb's version includes in-frame clones alone and lacks a portion of them. Of about 110,000 clones detected, over 75% appear once; the ten largest clones hold roughly 4.4%. Here the sequenced sample was peripheral blood, taken 28 days after the second AZD1222 dose. The receptors originated from an adult who received the AZD1222 COVID-19 vaccine.

This chain joins TRBV5-5 and TRBJ1-5, with 8 nucleotides matching TRBD1. The V gene's germline CDR1 is SGHKS and CDR2 YYEKEE (reference sequence). Trimming at V came to 3 bases and at J to 7 bases, leaving 12 bases not matched to a gene. The CDR3 length is 16 residues. CDR3: CASSWDTGGQGQPQHF. Written as DNA, the CDR3 is TGTGCCAGCAGCTGGGATACAGGGGGTCAGGGGCAGCCCCAGCATTTT.

The V and J genes are TRBV6-1 and TRBJ2-5; 7 bases map to TRBD2. The ends lost 2 bases at V and 5 bases at J; junction bases unmatched: 8. The CDR3 spans 15 residues. The germline gives CDR1 MNHNS, CDR2 SASEGT. The CDR3 protein is CASSEYLGGGETQYF. Written as DNA, the CDR3 is TGTGCCAGCAGTGAATACTTGGGGGGAGGGGAGACCCAGTACTTC.

This clone has just a few counts. V and J are TRBV3-1 (or the pseudogene TRBV3-2) and TRBJ1-5, with D perhaps matching TRBD1 (6 bases). The germline V and J ends were trimmed by 2 bases and 2 bases, with 16 bases remaining between them. This CDR3 comprises 17 residues. The germline V gene has CDR1 LGHDT and CDR2 YNNKEL (reference sequence). CDR3 loop: CASSQTSPGVGNQPQHF. CDR3 sequence (DNA): TGTGCCAGCAGCCAAACTAGCCCAGGGGTGGGCAATCAGCCCCAGCATTTT.

The rearrangement links TRBV7-2 to TRBJ2-2; D unresolved. The germline CDR1 and CDR2 sequences are SGHTA and FQGNSA. The CDR3 consists of 12 residues. V dropped 6 bases and J dropped 7 bases, with 9 bases sitting between them. The CDR3 reads CASRNSVGELFF. The CDR3 nucleotides read TGTGCCAGCAGGAATTCCGTCGGGGAGCTGTTTTTT.

The genes are TRBV5-4 and TRBJ1-1; 7 nucleotides line up with TRBD1. After removal of 5 bases from V and 3 bases from J, the junction contained 10 bases not matched to a gene. This CDR3 has 15 amino acids. CDR1 is SGHNT, CDR2 YYREEE, per germline (reference sequence). CDR3 sequence (DNA): TGTGCCAGCAGGCCCCAGGGGGGGTACGACACTGAAGCTTTCTTT. Its translation is CASRPQGGYDTEAFF.

Details on this clone: Sequence at one end of the junction differs from germline and may be a read error. The chain has TRBV25-1 and TRBJ1-4; 7 bases agree with TRBD1. The CDR3 is made up of 11 amino acids. Germline values: CDR1 MGHDK, CDR2 SYGVNS. This chain's CDR3 is CASSALGQPIF. In DNA, the CDR3 is TGTGCCAGCAGTGCTCTGGGACAGCCGATTTTT.

CDR3 loop: CASSYATGRMSSYEQYF. CDR3 coding DNA: TGTGCCAGCAGTTACGCCACTGGACGGATGAGCTCCTACGAGCAGTACTTC. The chain combines TRBV6-2 or TRBV6-3 with TRBJ2-7, with D unresolved. The CDR3 spans 17 residues. Germline V CDR1 and CDR2: MNHEY, SVGEGT. V lost 2 bases and J 0 bases, leaving 17 bases between the germline ends.

The chain has TRBV10-1 and TRBJ2-7; D might be TRBD1 or TRBD2, each matching 5 bases. Germline V gene data show CDR1 as WNHNN and CDR2 as SYGVQD (reference sequence). This CDR3 has 20 amino acids. The ends were cut back, 1 base at V and 3 bases at J, with 28 bases in the middle. CDR3 coding DNA: TGCGCCAGCAGTGAGTACATCCGGGTAAGGGGAACCATAGGGAGCTACGAGCAGTACTTC. This codes for CASSEYIRVRGTIGSYEQYF.

The chain is built from TRBV27 and TRBJ1-1, with D unresolved. The CDR3 spans 14 residues. CDR1 is MNHEY, CDR2 SMNVEV, per germline (reference sequence). The V end lost 8 bases, the J end lost 2 bases, and 15 bases lay between the germline ends. In DNA, the CDR3 is TGTGCCAGCGGATTAGGGTTGGGCAACACTGAAGCTTTCTTT. Translated: CASGLGLGNTEAFF.

The chain carries TRBV2 and TRBJ2-3, with 8 positions matching TRBD2. CDR3 length: 14 amino acids. V shed 7 bases and J 2 bases; nucleotides not matched to a gene: 5. Per germline, CDR1 SNHLY and CDR2 FYNNEI. CDR3 nucleotides: TGTGCCAGCACTGAGCGGGGGATCACAGATACGCAGTATTTT. This gives the protein CASTERGITDTQYF.

The table lists this clone with a count of one. V usage is TRBV3-1 (or the pseudogene TRBV3-2) and J usage is TRBJ1-2; D gene unclear. V was pared by 3 bases and J by 2 bases, with 13 bases between. Germline V CDR1 and CDR2: LGHDT, YNNKEL (reference sequence). The CDR3 contains 15 residues. CDR3 DNA sequence: TGTGCCAGCAGCCATGGCCCGGCGGGAAACTATGGCTACACCTTC. Translating gives CASSHGPAGNYGYTF.

The J gene is TRBJ2-7, the V gene TRBV28, with 9 nucleotides matching TRBD1. The CDR3 has 15 amino acids. From germline, CDR1 is MDHEN and CDR2 SYDVKM. The ends lost 6 bases at V and 2 bases at J; junction bases unmatched: 8. Here the CDR3 reads CASRSGTGSPYEQYF. The CDR3 nucleotides read TGTGCCAGCAGGTCCGGGACAGGGAGCCCCTACGAGCAGTACTTC.

V gene TRBV21-1 combines with J gene TRBJ1-4. TRBV21-1 is recorded as a pseudogene. This CDR3 is built from 20 residues. The CDR3 region is CASSKGRGGVHHPRNEKLFF. The CDR3 DNA is TGTGCCAGCAGCAAGGGCCGAGGGGGGGTACACCACCCTAGGAATGAAAAACTGTTTTTT.